This paragraph reports one T cell receptor (beta chain). The antigen is not known. The source of the sample is a study of T-cell reconstitution after alpha-beta-depleted transplantation in children. A TCRbeta library incorporating unique molecular identifiers was prepared. TCRdb ran MiXCR on the PCR reads and lists one entry per CDR3 protein. The repertoire includes around 450,000 distinct CDR3 sequences, roughly two fifths of them detected once, and 27% sits in the top ten. CDR1 and CDR2 (germline): SGHVS, FNYEAQ. V lost 3 bases and J lost 2; bases outside the gene matches: 9. The CDR3 is made up of 16 amino acids. Study-level findings and limits: It was reported that alpha-beta T cells came from several hundred expanded graft clones (about two months after transplant). Diversity of TCRbeta at day 60 was high in some patients, arising from surviving recipient T cells and thymic progenitors. Most T-cell counts and diversity one year after the transplant came from T cells that were newly produced.

The chain has TRBV7-6 and TRBJ2-5, with 7 bases fitting TRBD1. The sequence derives from a girl aged 2 to 10 with aplastic anemia, due to receive a stem cell transplant. The sequences come from PBMCs, collected before TCRalphabeta/CD19-depleted stem cell transplant. The CDR3: CASSLTGTVSQETQYF. In nucleotides, the CDR3 is TGTGCCAGCAGCTTGACCGGGACAGTTTCACAAGAGACCCAGTACTTC.